This passage covers 13 T cell receptor beta chains from one sample sequenced in a study of T cell responses to AZD1222 COVID-19 vaccine. Assay: immunoSEQ multiplex PCR; the TCRdb copy retains only in-frame clones and omits some. The sample yields about 140,000 clones, about nine tenths seen once. Sequenced material: peripheral blood, taken on day 0 of AZD1222 vaccination. These receptors all stem from an adult in good health.

The chain couples TRBV9 to TRBJ1-3; no reliable D call. The CDR3 is made up of 16 amino acids. The germline V and J ends were trimmed by 0 bases and 3 bases, with 13 bases remaining between them. The germline CDR1 and CDR2 sequences are SGDLS and YYNGEE. CDR3: CASSVEGRLGGNTIYF. The CDR3 DNA reads as TGTGCCAGCAGCGTAGAGGGCAGGCTGGGTGGAAACACCATATATTTT.

This clone has a handful of counts. The genes are TRBV5-1 and TRBJ1-3; no clear D. Germline lookup yields CDR1 SGHRS and CDR2 YFSETQ. The CDR3 consists of 13 residues. V was pared by 0 bases and J by 2 bases, with 3 bases between. This CDR3 is CASSLVAGNTIYF. The DNA of the CDR3 is TGCGCCAGCAGCTTGGTGGCTGGAAACACCATATATTTT.

The chain is built from TRBV9 and TRBJ2-1; TRBD1 might be the D (6 bases). V lost 0 bases, J lost 9 bases, and 13 bases lay in between. There are 14 residues in the CDR3. Germline loops: CDR1 SGDLS, CDR2 YYNGEE. The CDR3 DNA sequence: TGTGCCAGCAGCGTAGAAGGGGGATGGGGTGAGCAGTTCTTC. As protein: CASSVEGGWGEQFF.

The count of this clone is one. CDR3 coding DNA: TGCGCCAGCAGCTTGCAAAGTGGGACAGGGGGTTTTTTTAGTGGCTACACCTTC. This translates into CASSLQSGTGGFFSGYTF. V usage is TRBV5-1 and J usage is TRBJ1-2, with 11 bases fitting TRBD1. The germline gives CDR1 SGHRS, CDR2 YFSETQ. V gave up 1 base and J gave up 7 bases; unmatched junction bases: 15. The CDR3 extends over 18 amino acids.

The chain couples TRBV6-1 to TRBJ1-1; D unclear. Trimming shortened V by 3 bases and J by 4 bases, and 15 bases separated the two germline ends. From germline, CDR1 is MNHNS and CDR2 SASEGT. The CDR3 totals 15 residues. This chain's CDR3 is CASSEGIGRGTEAFF. The CDR3 DNA sequence: TGTGCCAGCAGTGAGGGTATAGGGAGAGGCACTGAAGCTTTCTTT.

The genes are TRBV10-2 and TRBJ1-6; no definite D call. This CDR3 has 16 amino acids. Per the germline V gene, CDR1 is WSHSY and CDR2 is SAAADI. V gave up 3 bases and J gave up 4 bases, with 13 bases separating them. The CDR3 region has the DNA TGCGCCAGCAGTGAAAGTTTTCCGGTGTATAATTCACCCCTCCACTTT. Protein sequence: CASSESFPVYNSPLHF.

The chain has TRBV30 and TRBJ2-5, with 9 bases fitting TRBD1. The CDR3 runs to 15 residues. Germline V gene data show CDR1 as GTSNPN and CDR2 as SVGIG (reference sequence). J gave up 4 bases and V 0 bases, and 6 bases lay outside the gene matches. DNA of the CDR3: TGTGCCTGGAGTGTGCAGACAGGGGGGCCAGAGACCCAGTACTTC. It yields the protein CAWSVQTGGPETQYF.

The V and J genes are TRBV9 and TRBJ2-1; D might be TRBD2 (5 bases). CDR3 length: 14 amino acids. The V end lost 4 bases, the J end lost 1 base, and 9 bases lay between the germline ends. CDR1 SGDLS and CDR2 YYNGEE come from the germline V gene. CDR3 in amino acids: CASSPRASYNEQFF. In DNA form, the CDR3 reads TGTGCCAGCAGCCCGCGGGCATCCTACAATGAGCAGTTCTTC.

The genes are TRBV15 and TRBJ1-5; 8 nucleotides match TRBD1. V lost 0 bases and J lost 6; bases outside the gene matches: 4. CDR1 and CDR2 (germline): LNHNV, YYDKDF (reference sequence). CDR3 length equals 15 residues. CDR3 in amino acids: CATSRDGTGGQPQHF. CDR3 DNA: TGTGCCACCAGCAGAGATGGGACAGGAGGTCAGCCCCAGCATTTT.

The V and J genes are TRBV25-1 and TRBJ1-5, with a possible D match to TRBD1 (5 bases). V was clipped by 2 bases and J by 1 base, with 12 bases between them. CDR1 MGHDK and CDR2 SYGVNS come from the germline V gene. The CDR3 is 16 amino acids. CDR3 sequence reads: CASSEAGKTSNQPQHF. CDR3 sequence (DNA): TGTGCCAGCAGTGAAGCAGGGAAGACCAGCAATCAGCCCCAGCATTTT.

The chain employs TRBV4-1 and TRBJ2-7; weak D call: TRBD2 (6 bases). The CDR3 totals 14 residues. Germline V gene data show CDR1 as MGHRA and CDR2 as YSYEKL. Trimming took off 1 base at V and 3 bases at J, with 10 bases between the two ends. The CDR3 DNA sequence: TGCGCCAGCAGCCAAGCTAGGGAGGTCTACGAGCAGTACTTC. It specifies CASSQAREVYEQYF.

The V call is TRBV4-1, the J call TRBJ1-2, with no clear D. Germline V gene data show CDR1 as MGHRA and CDR2 as YSYEKL. This CDR3 is built from 12 residues. The V gene lost 5 bases and the J gene lost 7 bases, with 11 bases spanning the gap. The CDR3 DNA reads TGCGCCAGCAGCGATCACAGATTTGGCTACACCTTC. This codes for CASSDHRFGYTF.

CDR3 amino acids: CASGLLEAGNTEAFF. Written as DNA, the CDR3 is TGTGCTAGTGGTTTGCTAGAGGCAGGAAACACTGAAGCTTTCTTT. The chain combines TRBV12-5 with TRBJ1-1; D gene ambiguous. Trimming left V 2 bases short and J 2 bases short, with 12 bases between. The CDR3 is 15 residues long. CDR1 and CDR2 from the germline V gene are LGHNT and FRNRAP.